Here is one TCR beta chain with its context. There are many counts of this clonotype. Its antigen is unknown. Base qualities are not recorded, but no much larger clone differs from it by a single base. For CDR1 and CDR2, the germline V gene lists SGHVS and FNYEAQ. Including the terminal cysteine and phenylalanine, the CDR3 comprises 19 residues. Of the read, only the CDR3 DNA is kept; its 57 bases are in frame from base 1. V and J lose 4 bases and 5 bases, and a span of 29 bases separates them. This sample was taken from a study of molecular identifiers for immune sequencing clone quantification (dated by TCRdb to the late 2010s). Describing the broader study: For a replicate experiment, RNA from around 20,000 or 99,000 naive CD8 T cells was divided into five aliquots, of which four were sequenced. The study was a methods study using CD8 T cells to benchmark molecular-identifier clustering-based TCR repertoire sequencing (MIDCIRS) and TCR RNA copy counting. Broad study findings and their caveats: Highly expanded clone sizes could be underestimated because identical TCR molecules may share a barcode. Spiked-in Jurkat TCR RNA equivalent to a single cell was reported to be detectable even among approximately 1.1 million naive CD8 T cells. The naive libraries included spiked-in Jurkat TCR RNA (roughly nine copies' worth), and this Jurkat TCR RNA is not part of the donor repertoire. When barcode sub-clustering was left out, chimeric consensus sequences inflated TCR diversity, with chimeras reaching as high as 47%. In CMV-specific effector cells, over 99% of molecules were held by clones above 20 RNA copies, whereas under 1% of molecules were held by such clones in naive cells. Modeling indicated about three TCR RNA copies recovered per cell, compared with around 10 by digital PCR, which implies a capture efficiency of around 30%.

Libraries of naive CD8 T cells were built from anywhere between about 17,000 and 1,000,000 sorted cells, with 10%, 30% or 50% of the purified RNA used. Naive CD8 T cells, defined as CD8+CD4-CCR7+CD45RA+, were FACS-sorted into RLT Plus buffer on a BD FACSAria II. To test detection sensitivity, Jurkat RNA equal to around 11 TCR copies was added to samples of roughly 18,000-1,100,000 naive CD8 T cells. Enrichment of CD8 T cells was done with RosetteSep CD8+ T Cell Enrichment Cocktail plus Ficoll-Paque, and ACK red cell lysis came afterward. Receptor libraries were prepared by PCR. The instrument given in TCRdb is Illumina HiSeq 4000. Bulk TCR libraries were made following a previously described method, with the TCR primers given in Table S5. The Qiagen AllPrep DNA/RNA kit was used to purify total RNA. Reads from multiple sequencing runs of the same library were pooled before analysis. In the source study's methods: Reads were retained only if the reads had an exact TCR constant sequence, and the retained reads were trimmed to 150 nt and grouped according to their 12-nt molecular barcodes. Within each barcode group, reads were sub-clustered at a 15% Levenshtein threshold, and quality-weighted consensus sequences were built per RNA molecule. Non-functional sequences were discarded, and so were lower-count sequences lying one edit away from another sequence. Barcode sub-clusters with fewer than 20% of the maximum read count were removed, based on fitting two negative binomial distributions. The public reads were reanalyzed by TCRdb: fastp trimming at Q25, MiXCR alignment, in-frame beta chains only. Rows with a matching CDR3 protein are joined into one entry that keeps the most common DNA and genes. These V and J calls are TCRdb output, not the study's own analysis. The sample profile shows a few hundred thousand distinct CDR3 sequences; about 22% of them were found once. The ten largest account for more than 0.8% of the sample.

Sequenced: naive CD8+ T cells from blood, with Jurkat cell RNA spiked in. Per the publication, the cell subset or site label means: FACS-sorted CD8+CD4-CCR7+CD45RA+ naive T cells. The chain uses TRBV7-6 and TRBJ2-5; TRBD1 is a possible D gene, resting on 5 matching bases. The origin of this receptor is a human donor in good health. Some libraries in this study had Jurkat cell RNA spiked in. The nucleotide sequence reads TGTGCCAGCAGCTCCGAGTATAGGTCCGGACATTCCACTTTGGAGACCCAGTACTTC. Translated, this gives CASSSEYRSGHSTLETQYF.